This T cell receptor beta chain was retrieved from a study of chemoradiotherapy in HPV16-positive cancers. Comment on this clone: Its antigen is currently unknown.

General study points: Candidate HPV-specific clones and E7-related TCR motifs grew in tumor during treatment. HPV-specific T cells were functionally defined from only a couple of HPV16-positive patients. HPV-responsive T-cell expansion during chemoradiotherapy was linked to improved recurrence-free survival in HPV16-positive patients.

Data came from immunoSEQ multiplex PCR; TCRdb stores just in-frame clones and leaves some out. The sample shows about 53,000 clones, around nine tenths of them seen only once. Germline CDR1 is MNHNS and CDR2 is SASEGT. This CDR3 has 12 residues. V gave up 4 bases and J gave up 6 bases, with 9 bases separating them. This sequence joins TRBV6-1 and TRBJ1-2; D is uncertain. The sample consisted of blood, taken from a patient who underwent chemoradiotherapy. The receptor comes from a human donor with HPV-associated anogenital cancer. This chain's CDR3 is CASSVDINGYTF. CDR3 nucleotides: TGTGCCAGCAGTGTCGACATAAATGGCTACACCTTC.